The 8 T cell receptor beta chains reported below all come from one sample, sequenced in a study of OX40 agonist ivuxolimab in advanced cancers. Generated by immunoSEQ multiplex PCR, the TCRdb table keeps only in-frame clones and is missing some. The table has about 52,000 clones, 80% to 95% seen once. Sequenced material: CD4+ or CD8+ T cells sorted from blood, taken in a trial of the OX40 agonist ivuxolimab. The receptors were sampled from an adult with an advanced solid tumor such as melanoma, head and neck, liver or kidney cancer.

The J gene is TRBJ1-2, the V gene TRBV27, with a weak D call TRBD1 (6 bases). The CDR3 covers 14 residues. The germline CDR1 and CDR2 sequences are MNHEY and SMNVEV (reference sequence). The V end was cut by 4 bases, the J end by 4 bases, with 13 bases between. The CDR3 nucleotides are TGTGCCAGCAGTTCGGCAGGGGCCCCCTATGGCTACACCTTC. Encoded protein: CASSSAGAPYGYTF.

The chain is built from TRBV7-9 and TRBJ2-7; D might be TRBD1 (7 bases). The germline V gene has CDR1 SEHNR and CDR2 FQNEAQ (reference sequence). V dropped 6 bases and J dropped 6 bases, with 27 bases sitting between them. The CDR3 extends over 17 amino acids. This CDR3 is CASSHDRAGAGSGEQYF. The DNA for the CDR3 is TGTGCCAGCAGTCACGACAGGGCTGGCGCGGGATCGGGCGAGCAGTACTTC.

This chain joins TRBV6-5 and TRBJ2-7; 8 bases are shared with TRBD2. V gave up 6 bases and J gave up 2 bases; unmatched junction bases: 6. The CDR3 loop spans 14 amino acids. The germline CDR1 and CDR2 sequences are MNHEY and SVGAGI. CDR3 bases: TGTGCCAGCAGCAGGAGCGGGAGTCCCTACGAGCAGTACTTC. Amino acid sequence: CASSRSGSPYEQYF.

The V call is TRBV27, the J call TRBJ1-5; D is possibly TRBD1 (5 bases). The germline V gene has CDR1 MNHEY and CDR2 SMNVEV (reference sequence). This CDR3 contains 13 residues. V was pared by 8 bases and J by 7 bases, with 15 bases between. DNA of the CDR3: TGTGCCAGCGGGACGGGCGGATTACAGCCCCAGCATTTT. It encodes CASGTGGLQPQHF.

This clone was recorded once. J is TRBJ2-5 and V is TRBV5-3, with TRBD2 identical over 7 bases. TRBV5-3 is treated as an ORF (open reading frame) with a function not yet certain. Trimming removed 0 bases from V and 2 bases from J; junction bases left unmatched: 7. This CDR3 is built from 16 residues. CDR3 residues: CARSLESREGQETQYF. For the CDR3, the DNA is TGTGCCAGAAGCTTGGAGAGCAGGGAGGGGCAAGAGACCCAGTACTTC.

For the CDR3, the DNA is TGTGCCAGTCGACGGACCGGGGAGCTGTTTTTT. Amino acids: CASRRTGELFF. The rearrangement links TRBV19 to TRBJ2-2; D is uncertain. Germline values: CDR1 LNHDA, CDR2 SQIVND (reference sequence). This CDR3 is built from 11 residues. Trimming took 8 bases from V and 5 from J, leaving 6 bases between them.

This sequence joins TRBV29-1 and TRBJ2-1, with D hard to call. CDR1 and CDR2 (germline): SQVTM, ANQGSEA. The CDR3 consists of 14 residues. V gave up 2 bases and J gave up 7 bases, with 15 bases separating them. The CDR3 DNA sequence: TGCAGCGTTGAATTTTATCGACAAAAGAATGAGCAGTTCTTC. Amino acids: CSVEFYRQKNEQFF.

In nucleotides, the CDR3 is TGTGCCAGCAGCCAAGATTATCGCGATCAGCCCCAGCATTTT. Protein product: CASSQDYRDQPQHF. The chain is built from TRBV14 and TRBJ1-5, with no clear D. The germline V gene encodes CDR1 SGHDN and CDR2 FVKESK. Trimming left V 0 bases short and J 5 bases short, with 8 bases between. The CDR3 spans 14 residues.